One sample yielded the 8 T cell receptor beta chains listed below, sequenced in a study of technical replicates of blood from several donors (dated by TCRdb to between 2016 and 2019). Libraries were built with the immunoSEQ multiplex PCR assay. TCRdb provides this immuneACCESS table in a form limited to in-frame rearrangements. Some clones are lacking; in checked studies, under half of them reflect an unresolved V gene, and why the rest are absent is not known. The sample table lists over 55,000 clones, around 90% of them with a count of one. Clones ranked in the top ten supply around 5% of the sample. Source material: PBMCs. The receptors were sampled from a human donor in good health. Some clones in this sample may be carry-over from other donors' samples.

The rearrangement joins TRBV7-2 to TRBJ1-1, with a possible D match to TRBD1 (5 bases). The CDR3 contains 12 residues. The V end was cut by 1 base, the J end by 9 bases, with 9 bases between. The germline CDR1 and CDR2 sequences are SGHTA and FQGNSA. CDR3 nucleotides: TGTGCCAGCAGCTTAGGTACAGGCCAAGCTTTCTTT. As protein: CASSLGTGQAFF.

The chain combines TRBV2 with TRBJ2-2; 8 bases are a match to TRBD1. Trimming cost V 6 bases and J 7 bases; bases outside gene matches: 4. Germline V gene data show CDR1 as SNHLY and CDR2 as FYNNEI. The CDR3 contains 13 residues. The CDR3 reads CASRDRGDGELFF. CDR3 DNA sequence: TGTGCCAGCAGAGACAGGGGTGACGGGGAGCTGTTTTTT.

The J gene is TRBJ2-7, the V gene TRBV18, with 10 bases fitting TRBD2. Trimming took 3 bases from V and 3 from J; bases not matched to a gene: 2. Germline V gene sequence: CDR1 KGHSH, CDR2 LQKENI. CDR3 length: 14 amino acids. CDR3 region: CASSPGTSVYEQYF. CDR3 DNA sequence: TGTGCCAGCTCACCGGGGACTAGCGTCTACGAGCAGTACTTC.

The chain recombines TRBV5-1 with TRBJ2-7, with a tentative D call TRBD2 (6 bases). Deletions cut 5 bases from V and 1 base from J, with 10 bases between. CDR3 length equals 13 residues. Germline CDR1 is SGHRS and CDR2 is YFSETQ. The CDR3 sequence is CASRPGLSYEQYF. CDR3 in DNA: TGCGCCAGCAGACCGGGACTGTCCTACGAGCAGTACTTC. Filled out from reference TRBV5-1 and TRBJ2-7, the complete variable domain reads KAGVTQTPRYLIKTRGQQVTLSCSPISGHRSVSWYQQTPGQGLQFLFEYFSETQRNKGNFPGRFSGRQFSNSRSEMNVSTLELGDSALYLCASRPGLSYEQYFGPGTRLTVT.

The J gene is TRBJ2-7, the V gene TRBV11-1, with 11 bases fitting TRBD2. The germline V gene encodes CDR1 SGHAT and CDR2 FQDESV (reference sequence). Germline trimming cut 4 bases from V and 4 bases from J; bases unmatched to any gene: 6. The CDR3 spans 15 residues. Written as DNA, the CDR3 is TGTGCCAGCAGCTCATCACTAGCGGGAGTTTACGAGCAGTACTTC. Translating it yields CASSSSLAGVYEQYF.

The V and J genes are TRBV7-2 and TRBJ2-7; 9 bases map to TRBD1. CDR3 length equals 16 residues. Per germline, CDR1 SGHTA and CDR2 FQGNSA. V shed 1 base, J shed 0 bases, and the junction held 4 bases outside the gene matches. CDR3 sequence reads: CASSLGGGQGSYEQYF. As DNA, the CDR3 is TGTGCCAGCAGCTTAGGAGGGGGACAGGGCTCCTACGAGCAGTACTTC.

The chain joins TRBV7-2 to TRBJ2-5; 10 bases match TRBD2. The CDR3 has 15 residues. Germline V gene sequence: CDR1 SGHTA, CDR2 FQGNSA. The ends lost 3 bases at V and 5 bases at J; junction bases unmatched: 6. The CDR3 DNA sequence: TGTGCCAGCAGCTTCCGAGCGGGAGGGGGGGAGACCCAGTACTTC. Translation: CASSFRAGGGETQYF. The complete variable domain, with remaining parts taken from reference TRBV7-2 and TRBJ2-5, reads GAGVSQSPSNKVTEKGKDVELRCDPISGHTALYWYRQSLGQGLEFLIYFQGNSAPDKSGLPSDRFSAERTGGSVSTLTIQRTQQEDSAVYLCASSFRAGGGETQYFGPGTRLLVL.

Of note for this clone: The junction shows a germline mismatch at one end, possibly a read error. The DNA for the CDR3 is TGTGCCTGGAGCGGACTAGCGGAATACAATGAACAGTTCTTC. This encodes CAWSGLAEYNEQFF. This chain connects TRBV30 to TRBJ2-1; TRBD2 agrees at 10 bases. This CDR3 contains 14 residues. Germline-derived CDR1 and CDR2 are GTSNPN and SVGIG (reference sequence).